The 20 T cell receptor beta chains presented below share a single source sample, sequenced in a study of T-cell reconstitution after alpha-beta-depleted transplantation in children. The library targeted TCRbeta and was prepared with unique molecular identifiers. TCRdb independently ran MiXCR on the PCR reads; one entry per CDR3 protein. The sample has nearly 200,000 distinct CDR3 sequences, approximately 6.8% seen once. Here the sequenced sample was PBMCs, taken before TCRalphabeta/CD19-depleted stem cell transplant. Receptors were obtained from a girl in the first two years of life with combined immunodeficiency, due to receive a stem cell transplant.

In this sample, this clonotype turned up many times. The CDR3 DNA is TGTGCCAGCAGTTTAAAAGGTCGGGACCCCTCCTACGAGCAGTACTTC. This translates into CASSLKGRDPSYEQYF. V is TRBV28 and J is TRBJ2-7, with D perhaps matching TRBD1 or TRBD2 (5 bases each). The V gene lost 2 bases and the J gene lost 0 bases, with 14 bases spanning the gap. The CDR3 loop spans 16 amino acids. The V gene's germline CDR1 is MDHEN and CDR2 SYDVKM. The full variable domain, its missing parts supplied by reference TRBV28 and TRBJ2-7, is DVKVTQSSRYLVKRTGEKVFLECVQDMDHENMFWYRQDPGLGLRLIYFSYDVKMKEKGDIPEGYSVSREKKERFSLILESASTNQTSMYLCASSLKGRDPSYEQYFGPGTRLTVT.

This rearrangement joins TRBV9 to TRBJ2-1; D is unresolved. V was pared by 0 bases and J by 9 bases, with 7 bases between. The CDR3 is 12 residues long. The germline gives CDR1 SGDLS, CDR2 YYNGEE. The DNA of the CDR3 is TGTGCCAGCAGCGTAGCATATGGTGAGCAGTTCTTC. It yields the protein CASSVAYGEQFF.

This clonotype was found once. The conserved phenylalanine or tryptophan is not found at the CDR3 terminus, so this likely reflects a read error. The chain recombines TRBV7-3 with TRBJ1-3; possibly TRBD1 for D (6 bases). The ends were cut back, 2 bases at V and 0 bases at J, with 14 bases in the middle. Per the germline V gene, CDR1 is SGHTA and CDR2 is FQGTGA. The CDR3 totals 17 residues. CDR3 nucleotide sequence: TGTGCCAGCAGCTTAGGAGGAGGGGGAATCTCTGGAAACACCATATATTCT. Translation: CASSLGGGGISGNTIYS.

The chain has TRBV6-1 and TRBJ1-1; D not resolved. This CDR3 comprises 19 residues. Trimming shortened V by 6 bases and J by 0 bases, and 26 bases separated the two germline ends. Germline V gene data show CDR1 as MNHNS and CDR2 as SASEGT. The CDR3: CASSHPYALGAGMNTEAFF. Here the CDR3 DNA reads TGTGCCAGCAGCCACCCATATGCCTTAGGTGCTGGAATGAACACTGAAGCTTTCTTT.

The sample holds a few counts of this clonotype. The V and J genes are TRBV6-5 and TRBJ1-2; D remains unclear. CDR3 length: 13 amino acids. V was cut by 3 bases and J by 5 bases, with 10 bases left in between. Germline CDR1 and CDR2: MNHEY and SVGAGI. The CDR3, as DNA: TGTGCCAGCAGTTATGAGGCTGGATATGGCTACACCTTC. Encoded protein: CASSYEAGYGYTF.

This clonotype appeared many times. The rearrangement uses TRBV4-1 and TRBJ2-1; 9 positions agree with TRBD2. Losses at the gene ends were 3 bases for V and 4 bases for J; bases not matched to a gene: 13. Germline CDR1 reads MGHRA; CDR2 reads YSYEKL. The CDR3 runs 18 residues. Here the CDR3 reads CASSQDEGGLAIYNEQFF. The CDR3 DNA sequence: TGCGCCAGCAGCCAGGACGAGGGGGGACTAGCCATTTACAATGAGCAGTTCTTC.

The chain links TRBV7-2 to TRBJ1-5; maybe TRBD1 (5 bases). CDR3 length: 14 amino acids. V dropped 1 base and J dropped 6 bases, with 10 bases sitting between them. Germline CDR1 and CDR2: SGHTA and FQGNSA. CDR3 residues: CASSLVSGGQPQHF. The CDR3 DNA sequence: TGTGCCAGCAGCTTAGTTTCGGGGGGTCAGCCCCAGCATTTT.

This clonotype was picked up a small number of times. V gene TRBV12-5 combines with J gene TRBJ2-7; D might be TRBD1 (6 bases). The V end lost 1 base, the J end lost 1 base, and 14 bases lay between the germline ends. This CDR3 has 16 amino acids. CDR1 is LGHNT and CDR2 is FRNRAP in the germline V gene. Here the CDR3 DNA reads TGTGCTAGTGGTTTGGACGTGGGCGGACAGTCCTACGAGCAGTACTTC. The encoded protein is CASGLDVGGQSYEQYF.

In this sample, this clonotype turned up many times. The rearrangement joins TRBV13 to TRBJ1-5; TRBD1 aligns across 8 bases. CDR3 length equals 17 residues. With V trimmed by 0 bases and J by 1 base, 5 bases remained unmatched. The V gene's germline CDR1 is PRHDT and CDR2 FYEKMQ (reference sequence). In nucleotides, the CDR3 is TGTGCCAGCAGCTTAGGACCGACAGGGGAGAGCAATCAGCCCCAGCATTTT. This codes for CASSLGPTGESNQPQHF.

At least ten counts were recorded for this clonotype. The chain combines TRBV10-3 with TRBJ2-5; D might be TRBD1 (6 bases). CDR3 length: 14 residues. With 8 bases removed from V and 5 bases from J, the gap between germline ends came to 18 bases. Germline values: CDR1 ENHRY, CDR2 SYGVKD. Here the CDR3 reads CAIAGTTRRETQYF. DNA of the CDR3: TGTGCCATCGCAGGGACAACAAGGCGGGAGACCCAGTACTTC.

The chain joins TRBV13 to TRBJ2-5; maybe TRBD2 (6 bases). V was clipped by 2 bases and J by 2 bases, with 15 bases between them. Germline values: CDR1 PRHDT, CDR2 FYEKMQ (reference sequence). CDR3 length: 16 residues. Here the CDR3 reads CASSLWGEQRQETQYF. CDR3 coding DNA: TGTGCCAGCAGCTTATGGGGGGAACAAAGGCAAGAGACCCAGTACTTC.

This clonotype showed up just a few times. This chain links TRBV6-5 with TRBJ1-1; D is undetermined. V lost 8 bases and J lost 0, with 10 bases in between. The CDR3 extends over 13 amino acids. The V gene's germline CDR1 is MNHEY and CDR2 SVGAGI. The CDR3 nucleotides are TGTGCCAGCGGTCGGTCTTTGAACACTGAAGCTTTCTTT. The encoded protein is CASGRSLNTEAFF.

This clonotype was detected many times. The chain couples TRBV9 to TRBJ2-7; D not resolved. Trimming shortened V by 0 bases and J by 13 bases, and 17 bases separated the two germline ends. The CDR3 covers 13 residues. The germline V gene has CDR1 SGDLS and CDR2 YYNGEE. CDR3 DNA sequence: TGTGCCAGCAGCGTAGGTGACATCCTGGTTTCTTACTTC. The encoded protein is CASSVGDILVSYF.

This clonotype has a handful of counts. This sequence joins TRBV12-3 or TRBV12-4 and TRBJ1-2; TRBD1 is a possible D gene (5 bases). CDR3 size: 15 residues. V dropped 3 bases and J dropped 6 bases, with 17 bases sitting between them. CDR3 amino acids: CASSFLPWDPNGYTF. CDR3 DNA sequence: TGTGCCAGCAGTTTCTTGCCTTGGGACCCTAATGGCTACACCTTC.

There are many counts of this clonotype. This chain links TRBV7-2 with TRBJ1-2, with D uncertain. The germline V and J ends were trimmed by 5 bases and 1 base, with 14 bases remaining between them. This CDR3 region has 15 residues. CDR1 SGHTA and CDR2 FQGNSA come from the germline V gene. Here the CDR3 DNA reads TGTGCCAGCAGCAAAGAGGCGCAGATTAACTATGGCTACACCTTC. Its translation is CASSKEAQINYGYTF.

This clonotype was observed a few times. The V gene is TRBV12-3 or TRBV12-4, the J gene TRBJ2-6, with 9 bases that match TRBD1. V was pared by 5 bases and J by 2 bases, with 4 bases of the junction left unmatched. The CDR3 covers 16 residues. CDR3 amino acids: CASSRTGDAGANVLTF. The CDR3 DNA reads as TGTGCCAGCAGTAGGACAGGGGACGCTGGGGCCAACGTCCTGACTTTC.

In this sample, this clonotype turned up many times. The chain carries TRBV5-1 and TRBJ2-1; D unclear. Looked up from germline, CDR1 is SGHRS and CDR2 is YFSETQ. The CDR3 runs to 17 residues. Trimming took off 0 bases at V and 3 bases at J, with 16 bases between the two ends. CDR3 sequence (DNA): TGCGCCAGCAGCTTGGTAACGGGCAGCCTAAACTACAATGAGCAGTTCTTC. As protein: CASSLVTGSLNYNEQFF.

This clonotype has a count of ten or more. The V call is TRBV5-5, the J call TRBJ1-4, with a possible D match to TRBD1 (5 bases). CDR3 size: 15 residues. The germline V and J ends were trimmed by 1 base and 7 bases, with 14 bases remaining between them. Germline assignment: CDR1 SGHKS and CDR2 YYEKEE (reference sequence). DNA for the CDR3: TGTGCCAGCAGCTTGTGGCAGGGCCTTAGTGAAAAACTGTTTTTT. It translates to CASSLWQGLSEKLFF.

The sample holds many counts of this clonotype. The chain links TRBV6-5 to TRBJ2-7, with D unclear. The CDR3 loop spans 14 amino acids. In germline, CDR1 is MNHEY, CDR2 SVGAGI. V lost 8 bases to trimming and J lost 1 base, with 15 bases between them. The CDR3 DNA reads TGTGCCAGCCTTCCCCAGTCGAGTTCCTACGAGCAGTACTTC. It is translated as CASLPQSSSYEQYF.

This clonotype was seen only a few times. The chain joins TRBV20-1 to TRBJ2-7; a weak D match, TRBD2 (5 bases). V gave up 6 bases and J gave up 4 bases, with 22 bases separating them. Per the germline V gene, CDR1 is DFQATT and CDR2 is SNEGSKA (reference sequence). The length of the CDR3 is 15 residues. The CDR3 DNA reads TGCAGTGCCTCCCCTGCCCAACTAGTCTGGTACGAGCAGTACTTC. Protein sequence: CSASPAQLVWYEQYF.